The clone carrying this TCR beta chain was seen repeatedly, ten times or more. Its specificity is unknown. This CDR3 contains 16 residues. The germline V gene has CDR1 MDHEN and CDR2 SYDVKM. V was cut by 4 bases and J by 3 bases, with 16 bases left in between. This specimen comes from a study of T cells in Graves' hyperthyroidism and ophthalmopathy. Using RNA transcripts as the source, TCR beta CDR3 regions were amplified. The TCR CDR3 first-round RT-PCR relied on the HTBI primer set. From the multiplex PCR reads, TCRdb called clonotypes with MiXCR, one entry per CDR3 protein. The sample carries 600,000 to 650,000 distinct CDR3 sequences, less than 25% recorded once. Findings of the study overall: Most thyroid-expanded clonotypes above 0.001 were also found in blood.

Not enrolled were patients with uncontrolled infection, other autoimmune disease, pregnancy or lactation. It was around 10 ml of fresh peripheral blood that supplied the PBMCs. The rearrangement joins TRBV28 to TRBJ2-1, with D possibly TRBD1 on 6 matching bases. Sequences were obtained from blood. The receptor was isolated from a man aged 30-40 years with Graves' ophthalmopathy. In DNA, the CDR3 is TGTGCCAGCAGTTGGGGGTCCAGGGGAAACTACAATGAGCAGTTCTTC. This codes for CASSWGSRGNYNEQFF.